The 2 T cell receptor beta chains in this list originate from one sample, sequenced in a study of blood T cell repertoires in COVID-19. The repertoire was sequenced with immunoSEQ multiplex PCR; TCRdb's copy has only in-frame clones and lacks some. Of roughly 150,000 clones listed, around 90% are singletons. Source material: PBMCs or T cells enriched from blood (not recorded which). These receptors were obtained from a woman aged 35 to 49 who had been exposed to COVID-19.

V is TRBV2 and J is TRBJ2-2; 8 nucleotides line up with TRBD2. CDR3 size: 15 residues. Germline V gives CDR1 SNHLY, CDR2 FYNNEI. J lost 3 bases, V lost 6 bases, and 6 bases had no gene match. For the CDR3, the DNA is TGTGCCAGCAGGCCCGGACTAGCAGACACCGGGGAGCTGTTTTTT. It translates to CASRPGLADTGELFF.

The chain couples TRBV4-3 to TRBJ2-5, with TRBD2 as a possible D gene (6 bases). Germline V lookup: CDR1 LGHNA, CDR2 YSLEER. CDR3 length: 16 amino acids. Trimming took off 0 bases at V and 6 bases at J, with 17 bases between the two ends. The CDR3 here is CASSQDVFAGRQTQYF. The CDR3 DNA reads as TGCGCCAGCAGCCAAGATGTTTTTGCGGGGAGGCAGACCCAGTACTTC.